Listed here are 19 T cell receptor beta chains from one sample, sequenced in a study of CD8+ T cells in alopecia areata. Reverse transcribed after extraction, RNA yielded cDNA as the sequencing template. Data came from immunoSEQ multiplex PCR; TCRdb stores just in-frame clones and leaves some out. The sample records some 150,000 clones, around 55% being singletons. The sample in question was CD8+ T cells sorted from blood, obtained at week 0. The receptors originated from a human donor with alopecia areata.

This rearrangement joins TRBV4-3 to TRBJ1-1; the D gene is possibly TRBD1 (5 bases). This CDR3 contains 15 residues. In germline, CDR1 is LGHNA, CDR2 YSLEER. Trimming cost V 0 bases and J 4 bases, with 12 bases left between them. CDR3: CASSQESSRGTEAFF. CDR3 DNA: TGCGCCAGCAGCCAAGAGTCCTCGAGGGGCACTGAAGCTTTCTTT.

This clone was observed a handful of times. CDR3 sequence reads: CAWGTENYNEQFF. The CDR3 DNA sequence: TGTGCCTGGGGGACAGAGAACTACAATGAGCAGTTCTTC. The V call is TRBV30, the J call TRBJ2-1; TRBD1 matches at 7 bases. The CDR3 spans 13 residues. Looked up from germline, CDR1 is GTSNPN and CDR2 is SVGIG (reference sequence). Losses at the gene ends were 5 bases for V and 3 bases for J; bases not matched to a gene: 4.

The chain joins TRBV15 to TRBJ1-4; TRBD1 is a possible D gene (5 bases). CDR3 length equals 13 residues. V lost 4 bases to trimming and J lost 4 bases, with 7 bases between them. Germline CDR1 LNHNV, CDR2 YYDKDF (reference sequence). The CDR3 nucleotides are TGTGCCACCAGCATTGACAGTAATGAAAAACTGTTTTTT. This encodes CATSIDSNEKLFF.

The rearrangement joins TRBV7-2 to TRBJ2-1, with TRBD2 matching 13 bases. V dropped 0 bases and J dropped 5; count of bases not matched to a gene: 1. CDR3 size: 16 residues. Germline lookup yields CDR1 SGHTA and CDR2 FQGNSA. The CDR3 is CASSLAGLAGNNEQFF. CDR3 DNA sequence: TGTGCCAGCAGCTTAGCGGGACTAGCGGGGAACAATGAGCAGTTCTTC.

The chain couples TRBV4-3 to TRBJ1-2; the match to TRBD1 covers 11 bases. The CDR3 sequence is 14 residues long. Germline CDR1 is LGHNA and CDR2 is YSLEER. The junction had 1 base not matched to a gene; V was cut back by 4 bases and J by 3 bases. CDR3 nucleotides: TGCGCCAGCAGCCCGGGACAGGGGGACTATGGCTACACCTTC. Translation: CASSPGQGDYGYTF.

The chain links TRBV7-6 to TRBJ2-2; perhaps TRBD2 as D (5 bases). The CDR3 runs to 12 residues. Germline V lookup: CDR1 SGHVS, CDR2 FNYEAQ. V gave up 6 bases and J gave up 7 bases, with 9 bases separating them. The CDR3 here is CASSQRGGELFF. For the CDR3, the DNA is TGTGCCAGCAGTCAACGGGGCGGGGAGCTGTTTTTT.

CDR3 in DNA: TGTGCCTGGATGTTTCGTGGGGCTATCGAGCAGTTCTTC. Protein sequence: CAWMFRGAIEQFF. This chain joins TRBV30 and TRBJ2-1; possible D gene TRBD1, 5 bases. Germline values: CDR1 GTSNPN, CDR2 SVGIG (reference sequence). The CDR3 length is 13 residues. Trimming took 4 bases from V and 10 from J, leaving 17 bases between them.

The rearrangement uses TRBV25-1 and TRBJ1-1, with D uncertain. Germline assignment: CDR1 MGHDK and CDR2 SYGVNS. V was clipped by 3 bases and J by 11 bases, with 13 bases between them. This CDR3 comprises 12 residues. The CDR3 sequence: CASSDGPPGAFF. CDR3 coding DNA: TGTGCCAGCAGTGATGGACCTCCCGGGGCTTTCTTT.

This clone has more than one count but fewer than ten. At one end the junction does not follow the germline gene, possibly because of a read error. The chain couples TRBV25-1 to TRBJ1-2, with 9 bases aligning to TRBD1. This CDR3 has 12 residues. CDR1 and CDR2 from the germline V gene are MGHDK and SYGVNS. CDR3 loop: CASRGQGDGYTF. DNA for the CDR3: TGTGCCAGCAGGGGACAGGGAGATGGTTACACCTTC.

In its sample, this clone was seen a few times. V is TRBV4-3 and J is TRBJ1-2, with D tentatively TRBD1 (5 bases). Trimming removed 1 base from V and 0 bases from J, with 12 bases in between. From germline, CDR1 is LGHNA and CDR2 YSLEER. CDR3 length: 16 residues. This CDR3 reads CASSQGQGDTNYGYTF. As DNA, the CDR3 is TGCGCCAGCAGCCAAGGCCAGGGCGATACTAACTATGGCTACACCTTC.

The genes are TRBV5-6 and TRBJ1-1; D gene ambiguous. The germline V gene encodes CDR1 SGHDT and CDR2 YYEEEE. Trimming stripped 0 bases from V and 3 bases from J, with 9 bases between. This CDR3 contains 14 residues. DNA of the CDR3: TGTGCCAGCAGCTTGGGGGTGAGCCACACTGAAGCTTTCTTT. Its translation is CASSLGVSHTEAFF.

The CDR3 nucleotides read TGTGCCAGCAGTGAAGTCTCGAGAATTAGCAATCAGCCCCAGCATTTT. It yields the protein CASSEVSRISNQPQHF. The gene calls are TRBV2 and TRBJ1-5; D unresolved. Trimming shortened V by 1 base and J by 0 bases, and 10 bases separated the two germline ends. The CDR3 runs 16 residues. Germline V gene lookup returns CDR1 SNHLY and CDR2 FYNNEI.

This clone has only a few counts. The rearrangement uses TRBV29-1 and TRBJ2-5; D is possibly TRBD1 or TRBD2 (7 bases each). Germline lookup yields CDR1 SQVTM and CDR2 ANQGSEA. The CDR3 totals 14 residues. Trimming stripped 1 base from V and 4 bases from J, with 13 bases between. CDR3 in DNA: TGCAGCGTTGAAGGTGTCAGGGGGGGAGAGACCCAGTACTTC. This encodes CSVEGVRGGETQYF.

The chain links TRBV30 to TRBJ2-2; D unresolved. The ends were cut back, 7 bases at V and 5 bases at J, with 11 bases in the middle. The germline gives CDR1 GTSNPN, CDR2 SVGIG (reference sequence). The CDR3 is 12 residues long. CDR3 region: CAYIKRTGELFF. CDR3 coding DNA: TGTGCCTACATTAAGAGAACCGGGGAGCTGTTTTTT.

This clone came up a few times. This CDR3 is CASDPGGNTEAFF. The CDR3 bases are TGTGCCAGCGACCCAGGCGGTAACACTGAAGCTTTCTTT. The chain links TRBV6-6 to TRBJ1-1; D uncertain. With 8 bases removed from V and 2 bases from J, the gap between germline ends came to 12 bases. Germline V gene lookup returns CDR1 MNHNY and CDR2 SVGAGI (reference sequence). The length of the CDR3 is 13 residues.

This clone has only a few counts. The rearrangement links TRBV7-9 to TRBJ2-7; D might be TRBD1 (5 bases). V was pared by 5 bases and J by 5 bases, with 16 bases between. The CDR3 extends over 14 amino acids. CDR1 and CDR2 from the germline V gene are SEHNR and FQNEAQ (reference sequence). This CDR3 reads CASSPLGAEDEQYF. CDR3 in DNA: TGTGCCAGCAGCCCCTTAGGGGCCGAAGACGAGCAGTACTTC. The full variable domain, its missing parts supplied by reference TRBV7-9 and TRBJ2-7, is DTGVSQNPRHKITKRGQNVTFRCDPISEHNRLYWYRQTLGQGPEFLTYFQNEAQLEKSRLLSDRFSAERPKGSFSTLEIQRTEQGDSAMYLCASSPLGAEDEQYFGPGTRLTVT.

J is TRBJ2-7 and V is TRBV11-2, with D uncertain. The CDR3 consists of 11 residues. Germline V lookup: CDR1 SGHAT, CDR2 FQNNGV. The V end was cut by 2 bases, the J end by 5 bases, with 4 bases between. The CDR3 loop is CASSLLDEQYF. The CDR3 DNA reads TGTGCCAGCAGCTTACTAGACGAGCAGTACTTC.

This clone was recorded a few times. The chain combines TRBV13 with TRBJ2-3; 7 bases are shared with TRBD2. CDR3 size: 15 residues. With 3 bases clipped from V and 1 base from J, the junction kept 4 bases outside the gene matches. The germline V gene encodes CDR1 PRHDT and CDR2 FYEKMQ (reference sequence). CDR3 loop: CASSFGGGGTDTQYF. In DNA form, the CDR3 reads TGTGCCAGCAGCTTCGGGGGAGGGGGCACAGATACGCAGTATTTT.

The chain combines TRBV29-1 with TRBJ2-3; 9 bases match TRBD1. Trimming at V came to 4 bases and at J to 2 bases, leaving 4 bases not matched to a gene. Germline V gene sequence: CDR1 SQVTM, CDR2 ANQGSEA. CDR3 length: 14 amino acids. CDR3 DNA sequence: TGCAGCGTTGCCGGGACAGGGTACACAGATACGCAGTATTTT. Translating it yields CSVAGTGYTDTQYF.